The present T cell receptor (beta chain) was sequenced within a study of STAT5B mutations in CD4+ large granular lymphocyte leukemia. The protocol was immunoSEQ multiplex PCR, while the TCRdb copy is restricted to in-frame clones and leaves out a portion. The sample gives about 34,000 clones, about 91% of which show up once; about 0.91% is in the top ten. As to this clone: Its specificity is not known.

This CDR3 comprises 14 residues. Germline lookup yields CDR1 SQVTM and CDR2 ANQGSEA. The V and J ends lost 1 base and 3 bases respectively, with 10 bases between them. Overall study results and limits: Main leukemic clonotypes were patient-specific, but 20% to 25% appeared at low frequency elsewhere.

The chain combines TRBV29-1 with TRBJ2-1, with no clear D. The sequencing input was CD4+ T cells from blood buffy coats. The TCR originated in a human donor in good health. The CDR3 sequence: CSVEGGFFYNEQFF. CDR3 in DNA: TGCAGCGTTGAAGGCGGTTTCTTCTACAATGAGCAGTTCTTC.